The source of this T cell receptor (beta chain) is a study of blood T cell repertoires in COVID-19. Study-level information: T cells, B-cell-depleted T cells, or PBMCs supplied cDNA or gDNA.

The CDR3 runs 17 residues. V trimming: 7 bases; J trimming: 3 bases; junction bases outside the gene matches: 12. In germline, CDR1 is LNHDA, CDR2 SQIVND (reference sequence). Repertoires were generated with immunoSEQ multiplex PCR, while TCRdb's copy carries only in-frame clones and drops some. The data hold 490,000 or so clones, with 80% to 90% observed a single time. Participant-given clinical history determined each cohort assignment. Sequencing was done on a sample of PBMCs or T cells enriched from blood (not recorded which). This TCR derives from a woman aged 60-75 years who had recovered from COVID-19. The gene calls are TRBV19 and TRBJ2-2, with 9 bases lining up with TRBD1. CDR3 nucleotides: TGTGCCAGTACCACCTCAACGTGGACAGGGGACACCGGGGAGCTGTTTTTT. Its protein product is CASTTSTWTGDTGELFF.